One and the same sample provided the 13 T cell receptor beta chains below, sequenced in a study of blood T cells in healthy people across ages (dated by TCRdb to 2015 to 2017). The library was made by 5' RACE. These reads were obtained on an Illumina HiSeq 2500. A second about 7 to 12 cycle PCR used a sample-barcoded 5' primer and a J-beta primer mix. TCRdb redid the processing of the public reads, applying fastp at Q25 and MiXCR, and retained in-frame beta chains. Rows matching on CDR3 protein sequence are summarized as one entry with the most common DNA and genes. For this sample the table gives roughly 800,000 distinct CDR3 sequences, of which about 34% were detected only once. Roughly 13% of the sample is in the top ten clones. What was sequenced was blood. The origin of the receptors is a man aged 18-30 years in good health.

V and J are TRBV5-1 and TRBJ2-2; D not resolved. The germline V gene encodes CDR1 SGHRS and CDR2 YFSETQ. CDR3 length: 15 amino acids. V was clipped by 2 bases and J by 1 base, with 9 bases between them. For the CDR3, the DNA is TGCGCCAGCAGCTTCAGTCGAGAGAACACCGGGGAGCTGTTTTTT. Its protein product is CASSFSRENTGELFF.

There are a few counts of this clonotype. This sequence joins TRBV4-3 and TRBJ2-1; D gene uncertain. In germline, CDR1 is LGHNA, CDR2 YSLEER. V was pared by 4 bases and J by 7 bases, with 14 bases between. The CDR3 has 14 residues. The CDR3 DNA is TGCGCCAGCAGCCCGACTCAGAGTAGGAATGAGCAGTTCTTC. Translating gives CASSPTQSRNEQFF.

The sample holds a few counts of this clonotype. The J gene is TRBJ1-1, the V gene TRBV7-2; D may be TRBD1 (5 bases). The CDR3 contains 14 residues. The ends were cut back, 5 bases at V and 2 bases at J, with 12 bases in the middle. CDR1 and CDR2 from the germline V gene are SGHTA and FQGNSA. The DNA of the CDR3 is TGTGCCAGCAGCAAGGGAGGGGTAAACACTGAAGCTTTCTTT. Translating gives CASSKGGVNTEAFF.

About this clonotype itself: This clone may be a read error of a much larger clone one base away. This chain connects TRBV29-1 to TRBJ2-5; 7 bases line up with TRBD1. The J call is uncertain, as TRBJ2-7 better fits the DNA end. Germline V gene lookup returns CDR1 SQVTM and CDR2 ANQGSEA. CDR3 length equals 15 residues. The CDR3 DNA reads TGCAGCGCCCAGGGGGTAGAGACAATGGGCTACGAGCAGTACTTC. This translates into CSAQGVETMGYEQYF.

This chain joins TRBV2 and TRBJ2-1; 9 bases are shared with TRBD2. Trimming at V came to 3 bases and at J to 9 bases, leaving 6 bases not matched to a gene. Germline-derived CDR1 and CDR2 are SNHLY and FYNNEI. This CDR3 is 14 amino acids long. This chain's CDR3 is CASSDSGGGGEQFF. Here the CDR3 DNA reads TGTGCCAGCAGTGATAGCGGGGGAGGGGGTGAGCAGTTCTTC.

This clonotype was counted only a few times. This CDR3 is CASSPGRAVGDTIYF. Here the CDR3 DNA reads TGTGCCAGCAGCCCTGGCCGGGCCGTAGGCGACACCATATATTTT. The J gene is TRBJ1-3, the V gene TRBV7-2; D is ambiguous. The germline V gene encodes CDR1 SGHTA and CDR2 FQGNSA. This CDR3 spans 15 amino acids. Trimming pared 5 bases from V and 8 bases from J, leaving 19 bases between.

Points on this clonotype: A much larger clone lies one base from this, so it may be a read error. V usage is TRBV20-1 and J usage is TRBJ2-1; 11 bases match TRBD2. V gave up 0 bases and J gave up 0 bases; unmatched junction bases: 7. Germline V gives CDR1 DFQATT, CDR2 SNEGSKA (reference sequence). This CDR3 is built from 18 residues. The CDR3 sequence: CSARDLAGGVYSYNEQFF. Here the CDR3 DNA reads TGCAGTGCTAGAGATCTAGCGGGGGGTGTTTACTCCTACAATGAGCAGTTCTTC.

This chain connects TRBV30 to TRBJ1-6, with D unresolved. Trimming took 0 bases from V and 7 from J, leaving 13 bases between them. Germline CDR1 GTSNPN, CDR2 SVGIG (reference sequence). This CDR3 is 15 amino acids long. The CDR3 sequence is CAWSVHVGINSPLHF. In DNA form, the CDR3 reads TGTGCCTGGAGTGTACATGTGGGGATAAATTCACCCCTCCACTTT.

A few counts support this clonotype. The gene calls are TRBV7-6 and TRBJ1-4, with 8 bases aligning to TRBD1. The CDR3 contains 20 residues. The J segment lost 6 bases and the V segment lost 1 base, leaving 19 bases of the junction unmatched. The germline V gene encodes CDR1 SGHVS and CDR2 FNYEAQ. DNA for the CDR3: TGTGCCAGCAGCTTAGATGGGAGCGGGACAGGCCCCGAAGGTTATGAAAAACTGTTTTTT. It yields the protein CASSLDGSGTGPEGYEKLFF.

This clonotype turned up a few times. The rearrangement joins TRBV12-3 or TRBV12-4 to TRBJ2-3; 9 positions agree with TRBD2. CDR3 size: 17 residues. The V gene end was trimmed by 3 bases and the J gene end by 0 bases; junction bases not matched to a gene: 7. In DNA, the CDR3 is TGTGCCAGCAGTTTCAGCGGGGGGCCCAAAAGCACAGATACGCAGTATTTT. It encodes CASSFSGGPKSTDTQYF.

This chain links TRBV6-6 with TRBJ2-5; 13 positions agree with TRBD2. Trimming removed 6 bases from V and 5 bases from J; junction bases left unmatched: 12. Germline CDR1 reads MNHNY; CDR2 reads SVGAGI (reference sequence). The CDR3 is 17 amino acids. The DNA for the CDR3 is TGTGCCAGCAGGGCCACTCGTCCGGGACTAGCGGGGGAGACCCAGTACTTC. Amino acid sequence: CASRATRPGLAGETQYF.

On this clonotype: The junction departs from germline at one end; a sequencing error may be responsible. V gene TRBV10-3 combines with J gene TRBJ2-7; 7 nucleotides align to TRBD1. Germline V gene sequence: CDR1 ENHRY, CDR2 SYGVKD. The CDR3 runs 16 residues. The CDR3 is CAISEEQGLGTYEQNF. The CDR3 region has the DNA TGTGCCATCAGTGAGGAACAGGGGTTGGGGACCTACGAGCAGAACTTC.

J is TRBJ1-2 and V is TRBV29-1; 8 bases are shared with TRBD1. This CDR3 contains 15 residues. Germline V gene lookup returns CDR1 SQVTM and CDR2 ANQGSEA. J was trimmed by 4 bases and V by 6 bases; bases with no gene match: 13. CDR3 protein: CSVVGDGQGRYGYTF. CDR3 bases: TGCAGCGTCGTGGGCGACGGACAGGGTCGCTATGGCTACACCTTC.